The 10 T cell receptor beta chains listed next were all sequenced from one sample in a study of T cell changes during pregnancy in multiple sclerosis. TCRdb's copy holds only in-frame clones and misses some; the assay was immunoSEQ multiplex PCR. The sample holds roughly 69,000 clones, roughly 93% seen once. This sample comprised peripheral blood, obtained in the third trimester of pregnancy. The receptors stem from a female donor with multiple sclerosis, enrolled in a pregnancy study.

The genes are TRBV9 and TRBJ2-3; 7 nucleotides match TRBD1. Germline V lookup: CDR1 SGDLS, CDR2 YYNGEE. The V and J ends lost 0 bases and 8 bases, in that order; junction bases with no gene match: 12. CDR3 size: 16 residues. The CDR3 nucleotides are TGTGCCAGCAGCGTAGAAGGACAGGTCCTTAGGGGTACGCAGTATTTT. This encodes CASSVEGQVLRGTQYF.

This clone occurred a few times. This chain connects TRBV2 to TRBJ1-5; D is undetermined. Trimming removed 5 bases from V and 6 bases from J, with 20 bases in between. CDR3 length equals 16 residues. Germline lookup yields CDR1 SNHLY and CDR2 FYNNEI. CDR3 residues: CASSSPERRASQPQHF. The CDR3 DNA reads TGTGCCAGCAGTTCCCCTGAGCGGAGAGCGTCTCAGCCCCAGCATTTT.

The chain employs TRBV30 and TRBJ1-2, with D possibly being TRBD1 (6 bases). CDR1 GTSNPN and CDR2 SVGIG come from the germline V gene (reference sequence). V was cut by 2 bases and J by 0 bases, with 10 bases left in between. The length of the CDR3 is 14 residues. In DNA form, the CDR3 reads TGTGCCTGGAGTAAAGGGACAACTAACTATGGCTACACCTTC. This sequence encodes CAWSKGTTNYGYTF. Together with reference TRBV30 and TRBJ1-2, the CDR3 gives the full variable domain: SQTIHQWPATLVQPVGSPLSLECTVEGTSNPNLYWYRQAAGRGLQLLFYSVGIGQISSEVPQNLSASRPQDRQFILSSKKLLLSDSGFYLCAWSKGTTNYGYTFGSGTRLTVV.

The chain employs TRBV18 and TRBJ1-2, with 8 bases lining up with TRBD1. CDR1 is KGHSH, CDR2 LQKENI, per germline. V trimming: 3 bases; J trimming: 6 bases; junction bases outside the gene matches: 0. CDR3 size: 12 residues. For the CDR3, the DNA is TGTGCCAGCTCACCGACAGGGGATGGCTACACCTTC. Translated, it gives CASSPTGDGYTF. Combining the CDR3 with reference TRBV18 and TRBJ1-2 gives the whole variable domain NAGVMQNPRHLVRRRGQEARLRCSPMKGHSHVYWYRQLPEEGLKFMVYLQKENIIDESGMPKERFSAEFPKEGPSILRIQQVVRGDSAAYFCASSPTGDGYTFGSGTRLTVV.

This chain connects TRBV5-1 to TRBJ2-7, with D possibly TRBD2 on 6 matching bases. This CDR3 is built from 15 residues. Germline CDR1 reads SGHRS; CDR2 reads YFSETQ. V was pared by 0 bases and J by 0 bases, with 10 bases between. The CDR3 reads CASSLGGGSSYEQYF. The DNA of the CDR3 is TGCGCCAGCAGCTTGGGTGGGGGGAGCTCCTACGAGCAGTACTTC. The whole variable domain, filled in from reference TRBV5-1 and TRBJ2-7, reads KAGVTQTPRYLIKTRGQQVTLSCSPISGHRSVSWYQQTPGQGLQFLFEYFSETQRNKGNFPGRFSGRQFSNSRSEMNVSTLELGDSALYLCASSLGGGSSYEQYFGPGTRLTVT.

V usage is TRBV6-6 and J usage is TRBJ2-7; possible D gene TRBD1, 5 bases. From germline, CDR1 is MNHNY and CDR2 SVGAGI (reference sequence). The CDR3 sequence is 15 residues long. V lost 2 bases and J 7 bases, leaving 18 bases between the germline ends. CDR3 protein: CASSYQTNQGVEQYF. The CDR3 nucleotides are TGTGCCAGCAGTTACCAAACAAACCAGGGTGTGGAGCAGTACTTC.

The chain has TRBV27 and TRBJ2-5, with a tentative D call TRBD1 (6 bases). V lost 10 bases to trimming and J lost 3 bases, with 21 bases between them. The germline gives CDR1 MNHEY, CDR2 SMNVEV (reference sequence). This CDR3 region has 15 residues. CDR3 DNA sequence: TGTGCCACCACCCTCTGGGGACACCGAGAAGAGACCCAGTACTTC. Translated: CATTLWGHREETQYF.

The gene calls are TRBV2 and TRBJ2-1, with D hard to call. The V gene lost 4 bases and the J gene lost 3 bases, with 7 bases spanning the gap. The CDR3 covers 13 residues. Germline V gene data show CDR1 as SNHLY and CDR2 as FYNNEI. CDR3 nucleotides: TGTGCCAGCAGTGGGAACAGCTACAATGAGCAGTTCTTC. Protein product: CASSGNSYNEQFF.

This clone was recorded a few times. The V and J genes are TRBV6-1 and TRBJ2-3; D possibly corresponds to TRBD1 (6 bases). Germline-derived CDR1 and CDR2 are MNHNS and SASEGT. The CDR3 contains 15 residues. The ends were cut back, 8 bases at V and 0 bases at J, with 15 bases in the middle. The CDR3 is CASFLRGSSTDTQYF. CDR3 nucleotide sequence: TGTGCCAGCTTTCTCAGGGGCTCTAGCACAGATACGCAGTATTTT.

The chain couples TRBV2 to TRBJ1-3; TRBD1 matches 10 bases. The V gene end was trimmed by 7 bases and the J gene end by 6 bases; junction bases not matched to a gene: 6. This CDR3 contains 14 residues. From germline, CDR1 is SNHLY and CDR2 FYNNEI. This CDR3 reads CASTPGTGVNTIYF. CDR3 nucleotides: TGTGCCAGCACCCCTGGGACAGGGGTAAACACCATATATTTT. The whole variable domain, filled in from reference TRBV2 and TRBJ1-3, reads EPEVTQTPSHQVTQMGQEVILRCVPISNHLYFYWYRQILGQKVEFLVSFYNNEISEKSEIFDDQFSVERPDGSNFTLKIRSTKLEDSAMYFCASTPGTGVNTIYFGEGSWLTVV.